Presented here are 15 T cell receptor beta chains from one specimen sequenced in a study of blood T cells in healthy people across ages. The second PCR ran about 6 to 11 cycles with a sample-barcoded 5' primer and J-beta primers. Each CDR3 protein is one row after TCRdb ran MiXCR on the 5' RACE reads. In the table there are 1.8 million or so distinct CDR3 sequences, about two fifths of which are singletons. Input material: blood. These receptors were collected from a human donor in good health.

For the CDR3, the DNA is TGTGCCAGCAGTTACCCACTCGCGTCTGGGGCCAACGTCCTGACTTTC. It translates to CASSYPLASGANVLTF. The chain combines TRBV6-6 with TRBJ2-6; unclear D gene. Trimming cost V 2 bases and J 1 base, with 9 bases left between them. The CDR3 runs to 16 residues. The germline V gene encodes CDR1 MNHNY and CDR2 SVGAGI (reference sequence).

This rearrangement joins TRBV21-1 to TRBJ1-2; TRBD1, the D gene given by the table, was not confirmed from the DNA. TRBV21-1 is a listed pseudogene. This CDR3 region has 18 residues. This chain's CDR3 is CASSPRDRGRRRGYGYTF. The CDR3 nucleotides are TGTGCCAGCAGCCCCCGAGACAGGGGGCGCCGGAGGGGCTATGGCTACACCTTC.

This clonotype turned up a few times. The chain joins TRBV24-1 to TRBJ1-4, with D tentatively TRBD1 (5 bases). The ends were cut back, 3 bases at V and 0 bases at J, with 13 bases in the middle. Germline V gene sequence: CDR1 KGHDR, CDR2 SFDVKD. The CDR3 length is 17 residues. The CDR3 loop is CATSDGASFATNEKLFF. Here the CDR3 DNA reads TGTGCCACCAGTGATGGGGCCTCGTTTGCAACTAATGAAAAACTGTTTTTT.

Only one count was recorded for this clonotype. This rearrangement joins TRBV24-1 to TRBJ2-7; 7 nucleotides agree with TRBD2. Germline V gene data show CDR1 as KGHDR and CDR2 as SFDVKD. There are 12 residues in the CDR3. Germline trimming cut 5 bases from V and 8 bases from J; bases unmatched to any gene: 5. The CDR3 nucleotides read TGTGCCACCAGTGCACCCGGGGGGAAGCAGTACTTC. This translates into CATSAPGGKQYF.

The chain uses TRBV7-2 and TRBJ2-3; 8 bases match TRBD1. The CDR3 totals 14 residues. The germline V gene has CDR1 SGHTA and CDR2 FQGNSA. The J segment lost 4 bases and the V segment lost 5 bases, leaving 5 bases of the junction unmatched. In nucleotides, the CDR3 is TGTGCCAGCAGCGTCAGGACAGGGTCAGATACGCAGTATTTT. It encodes CASSVRTGSDTQYF.

V and J are TRBV5-1 and TRBJ1-6; 9 nucleotides match TRBD1. The CDR3 covers 17 residues. Germline V gene lookup returns CDR1 SGHRS and CDR2 YFSETQ. V shed 2 bases, J shed 8 bases, and the junction held 11 bases outside the gene matches. CDR3 bases: TGCGCCAGCAGCTTTTACTCCTCGGGACAGGGCGATTCACCCCTCCACTTT. Protein: CASSFYSSGQGDSPLHF.

J is TRBJ1-4 and V is TRBV5-5, with 7 bases fitting TRBD1. This CDR3 has 15 amino acids. Trimming cost V 1 base and J 6 bases; bases outside gene matches: 6. The V gene's germline CDR1 is SGHKS and CDR2 YYEKEE (reference sequence). The CDR3 sequence: CASSLLNRGDEKLFF. The CDR3 DNA reads TGTGCCAGCAGCTTGTTGAACAGGGGAGATGAAAAACTGTTTTTT.

Only a few counts were recorded for this clonotype. The CDR3 loop reads CASTAEGFRNEQYF. The DNA for the CDR3 is TGTGCCAGCACCGCGGAGGGGTTCAGAAACGAGCAGTACTTC. The genes are TRBV12-3 or TRBV12-4 and TRBJ2-7; a weak D match, TRBD2 (6 bases). The CDR3 is 14 amino acids. V was clipped by 7 bases and J by 5 bases, with 18 bases between them.

The genes are TRBV15 and TRBJ1-5; no clear D gene. Germline V gene sequence: CDR1 LNHNV, CDR2 YYDKDF (reference sequence). The CDR3 extends over 13 amino acids. Trimming left V 0 bases short and J 4 bases short, with 4 bases between. The CDR3 nucleotides are TGTGCCACCAGCAGAGATGAGAATCAGCCCCAGCATTTT. Its translation is CATSRDENQPQHF.

This clonotype was counted a single time. This chain links TRBV5-1 with TRBJ2-1; possible D gene TRBD2, 6 bases. Looked up from germline, CDR1 is SGHRS and CDR2 is YFSETQ. Trimming removed 3 bases at V and 0 bases at J, with 13 bases between. The CDR3 is made up of 16 amino acids. The chain's CDR3 is CASSSGLASSYNEQFF. CDR3 bases: TGCGCCAGCAGCTCGGGACTGGCAAGCTCCTACAATGAGCAGTTCTTC. The entire variable domain, with the rest obtained from reference TRBV5-1 and TRBJ2-1, is as follows: KAGVTQTPRYLIKTRGQQVTLSCSPISGHRSVSWYQQTPGQGLQFLFEYFSETQRNKGNFPGRFSGRQFSNSRSEMNVSTLELGDSALYLCASSSGLASSYNEQFFGPGTRLTVL.

This clonotype was detected only a few times. The chain recombines TRBV5-6 with TRBJ1-2; unclear D gene. The ends were cut back, 6 bases at V and 3 bases at J, with 18 bases in the middle. The CDR3 covers 15 residues. Per the germline V gene, CDR1 is SGHDT and CDR2 is YYEEEE. This CDR3 is CASIPGVRRHYGYTF. The CDR3 nucleotides are TGTGCCAGCATCCCCGGGGTGAGGAGGCACTATGGCTACACCTTC.

The V call is TRBV11-1, the J call TRBJ2-7; D perhaps matches TRBD2 (7 bases). The assigned J gene may be wrong: the sequence end matches TRBJ2-5 better. This CDR3 is built from 15 residues. Germline V CDR1 and CDR2: SGHAT, FQDESV (reference sequence). The CDR3 is CASSRQIQGGETQYF. As DNA, the CDR3 is TGTGCCAGCAGCCGTCAAATACAGGGAGGGGAGACCCAGTACTTC.

V gene TRBV18 combines with J gene TRBJ2-3; TRBD2 agrees at 7 bases. Losses at the gene ends were 6 bases for V and 2 bases for J; bases not matched to a gene: 2. Germline CDR1 and CDR2: KGHSH and LQKENI. CDR3 length: 13 amino acids. CDR3 nucleotide sequence: TGTGCCAGCTCGCGGGAGTTCACAGATACGCAGTATTTT. Protein: CASSREFTDTQYF.

V usage is TRBV12-3 or TRBV12-4 and J usage is TRBJ2-1; TRBD2 might be the D (6 bases). The ends were cut back, 7 bases at V and 0 bases at J, with 13 bases in the middle. This CDR3 has 15 residues. The CDR3 nucleotides are TGTGCCAGCATTCCCCCCGGGGGCTCCTACAATGAGCAGTTCTTC. Protein product: CASIPPGGSYNEQFF.

The CDR3 here is CSVVRQGQGQFF. The CDR3 nucleotides read TGCAGCGTTGTCCGACAGGGGCAAGGGCAGTTCTTC. The chain joins TRBV29-1 to TRBJ2-1; TRBD1 aligns across 8 bases. Germline V lookup: CDR1 SQVTM, CDR2 ANQGSEA. The J segment lost 12 bases and the V segment lost 4 bases, leaving 8 bases of the junction unmatched. CDR3 length: 12 residues.